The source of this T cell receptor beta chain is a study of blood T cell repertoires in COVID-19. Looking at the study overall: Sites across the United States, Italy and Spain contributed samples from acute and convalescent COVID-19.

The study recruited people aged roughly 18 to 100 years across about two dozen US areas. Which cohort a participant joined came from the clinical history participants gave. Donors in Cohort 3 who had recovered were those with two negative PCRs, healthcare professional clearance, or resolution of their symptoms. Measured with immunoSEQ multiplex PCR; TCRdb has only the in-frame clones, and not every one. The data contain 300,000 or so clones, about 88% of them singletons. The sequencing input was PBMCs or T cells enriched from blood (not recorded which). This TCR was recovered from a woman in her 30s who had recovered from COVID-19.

CDR3 in DNA: TGTGCCAGCAGACCCGGGACAGGAGGTCAGCCCCAGCATTTT. It codes for CASRPGTGGQPQHF. This chain links TRBV27 with TRBJ1-5; 8 bases agree with TRBD1. CDR1 is MNHEY, CDR2 SMNVEV, per germline (reference sequence). The CDR3 has 14 residues. With 6 bases clipped from V and 6 bases from J, the junction kept 7 bases outside the gene matches.